Below, one TCR beta chain is given with its context. Its target is not known. PCR primers comprised 60 Vbeta and 13 Jbeta primers. Profiled with immunoSEQ multiplex PCR; TCRdb holds only in-frame clones, not every one. The data contain fewer than 90,000 clones, 55% to 80% of them singletons. These data are taken from a study of cytomegalovirus exposure and HLA in healthy donors. The study's findings and limits: Most TCR sequences were uncommon, yet certain public TCRs appeared in many donors.

V was clipped by 2 bases and J by 7 bases, with 12 bases between them. Germline assignment: CDR1 SGHDT and CDR2 YYEEEE. The CDR3 length is 14 residues. The receptor was isolated from a middle-aged man in good health and CMV-seropositive. The rearrangement uses TRBV5-6 and TRBJ1-4; tentative D call: TRBD1 (6 bases). The source material was PBMCs. The CDR3 coding sequence is TGTGCCAGCAGCTTTGGGGGCGTCGTTGAAAAACTGTTTTTT. Translated: CASSFGGVVEKLFF.